This TCR beta chain is drawn from a study of blood T cell repertoires in COVID-19. TCRdb's copy holds only in-frame clones and misses some; the assay was immunoSEQ multiplex PCR. The sample shows over 150,000 clones, roughly 86% of them seen only once. Input material: peripheral blood. This TCR came from a man between 35 and 55 years old with active or convalescent COVID-19.

The CDR3 protein is CASSSNRRRTSNYGYTF. The CDR3 coding sequence is TGTGCCAGTAGTAGCAACCGGAGACGGACATCTAACTATGGCTACACCTTC. This rearrangement joins TRBV19 to TRBJ1-2; D is possibly TRBD1 (5 bases). V lost 4 bases and J 0 bases, leaving 18 bases between the germline ends. CDR1 LNHDA and CDR2 SQIVND come from the germline V gene (reference sequence). This CDR3 has 17 amino acids.